This TCR beta chain was obtained from a study of shared clonotypes between healthy human individuals. Overall study: Sampling drew on donors who were a couple of women and a few men aged 18 to 49.

Only in-frame clones appear in the TCRdb table, and some are missing; sequencing was by immunoSEQ multiplex PCR. Seen here are 2.3 million or so clones, more than 85% observed once, and the top ten hold approximately 0.4%. Trimming took 3 bases from V and 5 from J; bases not matched to a gene: 4. Germline assignment: CDR1 SGDLS and CDR2 YYNGEE. The CDR3 covers 15 residues. This chain joins TRBV9 and TRBJ2-1, with TRBD2 identical over 11 bases. The clonotype comes from a man aged 18 to 30 in good health. Some clones in this sample may be carry-over from other donors' samples. Source material: naive CD4+ T cells from PBMCs. Subset in this sample: CD45RA+ positively selected. DNA for the CDR3: TGTGCCAGCAGCGACCGACTAGCGGGAAACAATGAGCAGTTCTTC. Amino acids: CASSDRLAGNNEQFF.